This paragraph covers one T cell receptor beta chain sequence. Its specificity is not known. MiXCR was run by TCRdb on the reads, yielding one entry per CDR3 protein. The table has around 570,000 distinct CDR3 sequences, under 45% seen once. The V gene's germline CDR1 is SEHNR and CDR2 FQNEAQ (reference sequence). Trimming cost V 5 bases and J 5 bases, with 15 bases left between them. This CDR3 is 14 amino acids long. The data originate from a study of T cell repertoires in cytomegalovirus infection. On the study more broadly: Use of recently identified HLA-C-restricted and well-studied HLA-B-restricted CMV epitopes was part of the study. Public TCR beta signatures provided an indication of both CMV infection and a matching HLA type. Study conclusions and caveats: Totalled public TCR beta family frequency picked out people who carried CMV plus the relevant HLA. The ex vivo response was dominated by HLA-C-restricted CMV-specific TCR beta clonotypes.

V and J are TRBV7-9 and TRBJ1-1; D call uncertain. The sequences come from cultured PBMCs, collected from culture after CMV antigen stimulation. The receptor's source is a human donor in good health (CMV status not recorded). Some clones in this sample may be carry-over from other donors' samples. The CDR3 sequence: CASSPPGWGTEAFF. CDR3 in DNA: TGTGCCAGCAGCCCCCCCGGGTGGGGAACTGAAGCTTTCTTT.